The clone carrying this T cell receptor beta chain was recorded only once. The sample belongs to a study of blood T cell repertoires in COVID-19. The junction had 25 bases not matched to a gene; V was cut back by 6 bases and J by 5 bases. Germline lookup yields CDR1 MNHEY and CDR2 SMNVEV (reference sequence). The CDR3 spans 20 residues. Sequencing was performed with immunoSEQ multiplex PCR; in TCRdb, only in-frame clones are kept and a portion is missing. The sample yields 250,000 to 300,000 clones, approximately 88% seen once. This TCR was recovered from a man aged 45-65 years with acute or convalescent COVID-19. The sample comprised peripheral blood. The chain carries TRBV27 and TRBJ2-5; 9 positions agree with TRBD1. The CDR3: CASRHTPITGGRSLEETQYF. DNA of the CDR3: TGTGCCAGCAGACACACTCCCATTACAGGGGGCAGGTCGTTGGAGGAGACCCAGTACTTC.